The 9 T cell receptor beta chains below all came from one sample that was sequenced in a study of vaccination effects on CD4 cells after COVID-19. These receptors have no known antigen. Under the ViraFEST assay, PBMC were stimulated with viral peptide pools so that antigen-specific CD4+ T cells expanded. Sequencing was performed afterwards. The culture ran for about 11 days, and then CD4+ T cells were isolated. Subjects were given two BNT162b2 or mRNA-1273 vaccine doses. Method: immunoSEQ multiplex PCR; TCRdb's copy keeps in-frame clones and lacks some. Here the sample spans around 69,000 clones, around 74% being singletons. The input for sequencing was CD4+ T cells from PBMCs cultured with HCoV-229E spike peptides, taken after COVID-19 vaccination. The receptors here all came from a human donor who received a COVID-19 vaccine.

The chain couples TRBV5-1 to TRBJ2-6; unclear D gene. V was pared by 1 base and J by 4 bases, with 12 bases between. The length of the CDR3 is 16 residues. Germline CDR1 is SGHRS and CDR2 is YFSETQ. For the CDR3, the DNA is TGCGCCAGCAGCTTGTTCACCGGAGCCGGGGCCAACGTCCTGACTTTC. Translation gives CASSLFTGAGANVLTF.

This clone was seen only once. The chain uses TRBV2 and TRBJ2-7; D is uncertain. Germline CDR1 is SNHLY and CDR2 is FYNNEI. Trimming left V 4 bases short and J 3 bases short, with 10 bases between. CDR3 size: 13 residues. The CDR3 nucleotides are TGTGCCAGCAGTGGGTATGGCGGCTACGAGCAGTACGTC. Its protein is CASSGYGGYEQYV.

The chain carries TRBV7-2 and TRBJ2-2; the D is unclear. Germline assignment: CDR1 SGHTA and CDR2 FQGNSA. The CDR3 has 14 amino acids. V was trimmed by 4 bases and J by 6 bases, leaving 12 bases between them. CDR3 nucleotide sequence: TGTGCCAGCAGCTCTATGGCTGGGGCCGGGGAGCTGTTTTTT. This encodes CASSSMAGAGELFF.

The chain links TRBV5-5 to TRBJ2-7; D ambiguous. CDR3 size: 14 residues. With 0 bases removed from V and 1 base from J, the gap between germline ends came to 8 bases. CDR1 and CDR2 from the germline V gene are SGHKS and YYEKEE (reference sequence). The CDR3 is CASSLGLFSYEQYV. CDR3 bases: TGTGCCAGCAGCTTGGGTTTGTTTTCCTACGAGCAGTACGTC.

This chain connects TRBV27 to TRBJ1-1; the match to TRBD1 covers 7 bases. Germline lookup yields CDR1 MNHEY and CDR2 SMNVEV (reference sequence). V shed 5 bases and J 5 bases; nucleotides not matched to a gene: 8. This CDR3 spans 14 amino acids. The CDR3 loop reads CASSQQGIRTEAFF. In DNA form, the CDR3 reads TGTGCCAGCAGTCAACAGGGGATACGTACTGAAGCTTTCTTT.

CDR3 DNA sequence: TGTGCCACCAGTGTGTCGCGAGATTCCTACGAGCAGTACGTC. Its translation: CATSVSRDSYEQYV. This chain links TRBV24-1 with TRBJ2-7; no clear D. V lost 5 bases and J lost 1, with 11 bases in between. The CDR3 loop spans 14 amino acids. The germline gives CDR1 KGHDR, CDR2 SFDVKD.

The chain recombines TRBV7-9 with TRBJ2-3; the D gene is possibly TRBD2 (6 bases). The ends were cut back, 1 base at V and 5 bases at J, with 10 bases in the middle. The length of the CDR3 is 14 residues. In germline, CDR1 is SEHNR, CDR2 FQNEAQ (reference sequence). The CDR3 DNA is TGTGCCAGCAGCTTAGGACTGGGGGGAGATACGCAGTATTTT. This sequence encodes CASSLGLGGDTQYF.

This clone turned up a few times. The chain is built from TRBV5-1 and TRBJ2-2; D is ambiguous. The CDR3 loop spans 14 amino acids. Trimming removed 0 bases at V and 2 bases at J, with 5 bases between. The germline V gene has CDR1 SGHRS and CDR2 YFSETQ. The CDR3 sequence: CASSLVANTGELFF. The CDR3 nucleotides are TGCGCCAGCAGCTTGGTGGCTAACACCGGGGAGCTGTTTTTT.

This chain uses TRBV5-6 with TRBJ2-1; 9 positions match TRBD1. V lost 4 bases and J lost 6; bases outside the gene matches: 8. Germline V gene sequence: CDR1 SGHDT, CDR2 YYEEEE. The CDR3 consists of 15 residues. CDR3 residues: CASSRGQGFSNEQFF. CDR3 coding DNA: TGTGCCAGCAGCCGAGGACAGGGGTTTAGCAATGAGCAGTTCTTC. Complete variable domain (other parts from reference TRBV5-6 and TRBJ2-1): DAGVTQSPTHLIKTRGQQVTLRCSPKSGHDTVSWYQQALGQGPQFIFQYYEEEERQRGNFPDRFSGHQFPNYSSELNVNALLLGDSALYLCASSRGQGFSNEQFFGPGTRLTVL.